This passage covers 3 T cell receptor beta chains from one sample sequenced in a study of Graves' ophthalmopathy and Graves' hyperthyroidism. RNA transcripts were the template, and TCR beta CDR3 regions were amplified from them. First-round RT-PCR used HTBI primers; second-round multiplex PCR followed. One entry per CDR3 protein results from TCRdb running MiXCR on the multiplex PCR reads. The sample lists around 1,000,000 distinct CDR3 sequences, about 36% seen once, with around 10% in the top ten. Sequencing was done on a sample of peripheral blood or thyroid tissue (not recorded which). The origin of the receptors is an adult man with Graves' hyperthyroidism.

Note on this clonotype: A much bigger clone sits one base away, suggesting this may be a read error. This CDR3 fails to terminate in the conserved phenylalanine or tryptophan, so it likely reflects a read error. V and J are TRBV7-2 and TRBJ2-5; D gene ambiguous. The length of the CDR3 is 13 residues. The germline CDR1 and CDR2 sequences are SGHTA and FQGNSA. V gave up 1 base and J gave up 7 bases, with 10 bases separating them. In DNA, the CDR3 is TGTGCCAGCAGCTTAGAACCCTTTGGGACCCAGTACCTC. This codes for CASSLEPFGTQYL.

The chain recombines TRBV20-1 with TRBJ1-2; TRBD1 might be the D (5 bases). Trimming took off 1 base at V and 4 bases at J, with 13 bases between the two ends. Germline values: CDR1 DFQATT, CDR2 SNEGSKA (reference sequence). The CDR3 is 14 amino acids. The CDR3 region has the DNA TGCAGTGCTAGAGGTCGGGGGGTCGGCTATGGCTACACCTTC. Protein: CSARGRGVGYGYTF.

The chain uses TRBV5-1 and TRBJ2-2; D could derive from TRBD1 or TRBD2 (5 bases each). Trimming took off 3 bases at V and 7 bases at J, with 25 bases between the two ends. The CDR3 has 18 amino acids. Germline-derived CDR1 and CDR2 are SGHRS and YFSETQ. The CDR3 reads CASSSTSGGAASDGELFF. CDR3 nucleotides: TGCGCCAGCAGCTCAACCAGTGGGGGTGCGGCGTCGGACGGGGAGCTGTTTTTT.